The entry below describes one T cell receptor (beta chain). Its target antigen remains unknown. No per-base quality is available; no much larger clone lies one base away. Receptor amplification or capture employed 5' RACE. This sample was sequenced with an Illumina HiSeq 2500. A second roughly 6 to 12 cycle PCR used a sample-barcoded 5' primer and a J-beta primer mix. A template-switch 5' adaptor carrying 12 random nucleotides introduced a unique molecular identifier onto each TCR beta cDNA molecule. Each sample yielded at least 2.5 million CDR3-containing paired-end reads. First-strand cDNA was synthesized from all RNA with the Mint cDNA synthesis kit, primed by a TRBC-specific oligonucleotide. Following uracil-DNA glycosylase treatment, a first 18-cycle PCR with universal primers M1SS and BC2_uni_R was performed on all cDNA. From the authors' description of their analysis: Normalization of each sample was performed by random selection of 1 million high-quality reads, each carrying a distinct molecular identifier. Instead of being binned into consensus sequences, reads with shared molecular identifiers were discarded. MiTCR, set to a Q25 quality threshold and the strictest error-elimination algorithm, was used for CDR3 identification, clonotype clustering and error correction. A nonparametric unseen species model using Euler transformation provided a lower-bound estimate of total TCR beta diversity. TCRdb itself trimmed the public reads at Q25 with fastp, ran MiXCR and retained productive beta chains. All rows with the same CDR3 protein become a single entry with the most common DNA and genes. Here the V and J calls rest on TCRdb's processing, not on the authors' analysis. Here the sample has 800,000 to 1,300,000 distinct CDR3 sequences; around 25% occur a single time. The ten largest clones take up about 0.69% of the sample.

This specimen belongs to a study of blood T cells in healthy people across ages (dated by TCRdb to about 2015). About the full investigation: In model experiments, template switching captured about one uniquely barcoded TCR beta cDNA molecule for every two T cells. Age-related changes in TCR beta repertoire diversity were measured in the study by deep sequencing normalized with unique cDNA molecular identifiers. Four age groups were formed from the donors: young (average approximately 15 years), middle-aged (around 39), aged (about 62) and long-lived (about 75). Using the same blood draw, the study looked at two additional independent replicas of 1 million unique cDNA reads for two donors, one aged 18 to 29 and the other aged 80 or older. The full study reports these points: The long-lived group showed more naive CD4+ T cells, fewer expanded clones and increased TCR diversity than the aged group, suggesting age selection. The percentage of naive T cells measured by flow cytometry correlated strongly with observed TCR beta diversity. Bulk unsorted PBMC profiling prevented conclusive comparison of naive and antigen-experienced compartments. Total diversity estimates from one million sequenced T cells were considered lower bounds and underestimates. Donor CMV infection status was unknown, potentially confounding age-related changes in expanded clonotypes. As age increased, observed TCR beta diversity per million T cells dropped in a roughly linear way, and a significant reduction was already evident by age roughly 36.

The roughly 37 donors, aged 6 to 90 years, were systemically healthy Caucasian individuals from Russia. Roughly 9 milliliters of peripheral blood were drawn from each donor into EDTA-treated Vacutainer tubes. Ficoll-Paque density-gradient centrifugation was used to isolate PBMCs, with at least 6 million obtained per sample. Trizol reagent was used to extract total RNA from the PBMCs, yielding at least 5.5 micrograms per sample. For every donor, an aliquot of PBMCs went through flow cytometry to measure the percentages of naive CD45RAhigh/CD27high T cells. Trimming removed 4 bases from V and 1 base from J; the gene matches leave 7 bases unexplained. Spanning cysteine to phenylalanine, the CDR3 consists of 15 amino acids. Only the CDR3 DNA is retained, 45 bases long and in frame from the first base. The CDR1 and CDR2 encoded by the germline V gene are SGHRS and YFSETQ. These sequences were also reported in another study, on T cells of mothers and their children. The second study's authors report: Nine systemically healthy Caucasian individuals served as donors, namely three mothers together with their six children. cDNA synthesis used all of the extracted RNA, with approximately 1.4 ug of RNA in each 15 ul reaction. Sample barcodes and 2-4 random nucleotides were added via the M1S primer in the second PCR. More than 8 million TCR beta CDR3 reads were obtained from each mother, and about 3 million reads were obtained from each child. Thymic selection similarly shapes TCR recombination output in related and unrelated pairs, with minor effect from inherited differences. Normalized repertoire overlap was always slightly but never significantly higher in related than unrelated mother-child pairs. No persistent microchimeric T cell clones were found, with a detection sensitivity of around 100 clones per million clonotypes. The study used deep NGS to compare TCR beta repertoires of mothers and children, seeking features distinguishing related mother-child pairs from unrelated individuals. Mothers averaged roughly 36 +/- 4 years of age and children averaged around 10 +/- 4 years. After adapter ligation was performed with NEBNext reagents, the libraries were sequenced on an Illumina HiSeq 2000 with 100+100 nt paired-end reads. To prevent cross-contamination, the mother and child libraries were prepared one month apart and sequenced in separate runs. Between roughly 450,000 and 2,000,000 distinct TCR beta clonotypes were identified per donor. Naive TCR beta clonotypes were estimated from low-frequency clonotypes matched to each donor's FACS-determined naive share, without sorting.

Sequences were obtained from blood. This receptor was taken from a girl aged 2-9 years in good health. The chain is assembled from TRBV5-1 and TRBJ1-2; 7 junctional bases match TRBD1. The DNA reads as follows: TGCGCCAGCAGCCCGGGGACAGAGGGTAACTATGGCTACACCTTC. This sequence encodes CASSPGTEGNYGYTF. The reference TRBV5-1 and TRBJ1-2 proteins fill in what lies around the CDR3, so the full variable domain reads KAGVTQTPRYLIKTRGQQVTLSCSPISGHRSVSWYQQTPGQGLQFLFEYFSETQRNKGNFPGRFSGRQFSNSRSEMNVSTLELGDSALYLCASSPGTEGNYGYTFGSGTRLTVV.